Listed below are T cell receptor beta chains from one sample, sequenced in a study of metastatic and nonmetastatic thyroid tumors. TCRdb ran MiXCR on the PCR reads. The repertoire holds tens of thousands of clones, with around 15% as singletons. Sequenced sample: blood. These receptors originate from a male donor with papillary thyroid cancer or a benign thyroid nodule (not recorded which). Some clones in this sample may be carry-over from other donors' samples. The CDR3 runs from the conserved cysteine through the conserved F or W. A D gene is named only where the DNA matches it firmly. Size is stated for part of the rows, as once, few or many counts, or as a class when the clone is expanded.

v_call	clone_size	d_call	j_call	cdr3_aa
TRBV6-1	NA	NA	TRBJ1-3	CASRLTELCAGDTIYF
TRBV6-1	many	TRBD1	TRBJ1-2	CASRADRVGGYTF
TRBV28	many	TRBD1	TRBJ2-7	CASRRDRGLYEQYF
TRBV12-3/TRBV12-4	many	NA	TRBJ2-5	CASSLDRQETQYF
TRBV9	many	TRBD1	TRBJ2-2	CASSGPGQGALDTGELFF
TRBV5-5	many	NA	TRBJ2-7	CASSPLTASYEQYF
TRBV18	NA	NA	TRBJ1-1	CASSQGVDTEAFF
TRBV9	many	TRBD2	TRBJ2-3	CASSEGVAGAATDTQYF
TRBV6-1	NA	TRBD1	TRBJ1-5	CASSAGQEYQPQHF
TRBV3-1	many	NA	TRBJ1-1	CASSQLTGRNTEAFF
TRBV18	few	NA	TRBJ1-3	CASSAGTAQGNTIYF
TRBV5-5	many	NA	TRBJ2-7	CASSPPDATYEQYF
TRBV27	medium-sized	NA	TRBJ2-7	CASSLGSDKYEQYF
TRBV6-1	NA	NA	TRBJ2-7	CASSEALFHCTYEQYF
TRBV20-1	many	TRBD1	TRBJ2-4	CSAAGQGMDLDIQYF
TRBV24-1	many	NA	TRBJ1-5	CATSDFGDQPQHF
TRBV7-3	NA	TRBD2	TRBJ2-3	CASSLGLANGADTQYF
TRBV9	many	NA	TRBJ2-2	CASSAASVNTGELFF
TRBV5-8	many	NA	TRBJ1-2	CASSLNTGTRSAGYTF
TRBV14	NA	NA	TRBJ2-5	CASSLRGGETQYF